These T cell receptor beta chains were read from a single sample in a study of T cells in Graves' hyperthyroidism and ophthalmopathy. TCRdb used MiXCR to reprocess the multiplex PCR reads, holding one entry per CDR3 protein. The sample includes fewer than 900,000 distinct CDR3 sequences, less than 20% of them seen just once. The specimen was blood. The receptors stem from a man aged 18 to 35 with Graves' hyperthyroidism. Each CDR3 is given with its conserved first and last residue. The D gene is left open where the match is weak. Clone size appears in some rows only: once, few, many, or a class for an expanded clone.

D gene	V gene	J gene	clone size	CDR3 DNA	CDR3 protein
.	TRBV7-9	TRBJ2-7	many	TGTGCCAGCAGCTCCCCAGGTTGGCGGCATCTCTCCTACGAGCAGTACTTC	CASSSPGWRHLSYEQYF
.	TRBV4-3	TRBJ2-2	few	TGCGCCAGCAGCCAACGGACCTATACCGGGGAGCTGTTTTTT	CASSQRTYTGELFF
.	TRBV28	TRBJ2-7	many	TGTGCCAGCAGTCTGCCCCCCAGAGAGCAGTACTTC	CASSLPPREQYF
.	TRBV6-1	TRBJ2-1	few	TGTGCCACCGGGAGCCGGGTAGGAAATGAGCAGTTCTTC	CATGSRVGNEQFF
.	TRBV10-2	TRBJ1-5	many	TGCGCCAGCAGTGAGTCGAGGGCAGCTAGCAATCAGCCCCAGCATTTT	CASSESRAASNQPQHF
.	TRBV7-9	TRBJ2-5	.	TGTGCCAGCAGCCCCGTTGCGGCGGGGAGGGAGACCCAGTACTTC	CASSPVAAGRETQYF
TRBD2	TRBV27	TRBJ2-7	few	TGTGCCAGCAGTTTGGGTACTCCGGGACTAGCGGCAAAGTTCTACGAGCAGTACTTC	CASSLGTPGLAAKFYEQYF
.	TRBV20-1	TRBJ2-1	many	TGCAGTGCGAGGGACCCGTTAAGGGAGCAGTTCTTC	CSARDPLREQFF
.	TRBV4-1	TRBJ2-3	.	TGCGCCAGCAGCCAGGGTTGGGGAACAGATACGCAGTATTTT	CASSQGWGTDTQYF
TRBD2	TRBV5-1	TRBJ2-7	.	TGCGCCAGCAGCTTGGTGTTCGGGGGGTCCTACGAGCAGTACTTC	CASSLVFGGSYEQYF
.	TRBV6-2/TRBV6-3	TRBJ1-5	many	TGTGCCAGCACGTCACGACTGGCGGGTCAGCCCCAGCATTTT	CASTSRLAGQPQHF
TRBD2	TRBV28	TRBJ2-7	many	TGTGCCAGCACCCGAATTGGGGCTAGCGGGAACGAGCAGTACTTC	CASTRIGASGNEQYF
.	TRBV20-1	TRBJ2-1	.	TGCAGTGCTAGAGGCGGGGCCCGGTACAATGAGCAGTTCTTC	CSARGGARYNEQFF
TRBD2	TRBV7-6	TRBJ2-1	.	TGTGCCAGCAGCCTTAGAATTTTGGCGGGAGGGGACAATGAGCAGTTCTTC	CASSLRILAGGDNEQFF
TRBD2	TRBV20-1	TRBJ2-4	few	TGCAGTGCTGGGACTAGCTTGGAAAACATTCAGTACTTC	CSAGTSLENIQYF
.	TRBV6-2/TRBV6-3	TRBJ1-1	few	TGTGCCAGCAGTCCCGCGGACAGCACTAACACTGAAGCTTTCTTT	CASSPADSTNTEAFF
.	TRBV11-3	TRBJ1-1	.	TGTGCCAGCAGTGGACCGGATTTAGGGACTTTCTTT	CASSGPDLGTFF
TRBD2	TRBV25-1	TRBJ2-5	few	TGTGCCAGCGCCGGGACTAGCCTTGGACGAAGGGAGACCCAGTACTTC	CASAGTSLGRRETQYF
.	TRBV14	TRBJ2-7	few	TGTGCCAGCAGCCAAATCAGCGGTTCCTACGAGCAGTACTTC	CASSQISGSYEQYF
TRBD2	TRBV30	TRBJ2-7	many	TGTGCCTGGAGCCCCGGGGGGATCTACGAGCAGTACTTC	CAWSPGGIYEQYF
.	TRBV6-2/TRBV6-3	TRBJ1-2	.	TGTGCCAGCAGTTACTCGCCCGGAATCTATGGCTACACCTTC	CASSYSPGIYGYTF
.	TRBV6-1	TRBJ1-5	once	TGTGCCAGCAGAGAGACAGGTGGTAGCAGTCAGCCCCAGCATTTT	CASRETGGSSQPQHF
TRBD1	TRBV24-1	TRBJ2-7	.	TGTGCCACCCAGGGGGTCGGGTCCTACGAGCAGTACTTC	CATQGVGSYEQYF
.	TRBV3-1	TRBJ2-2	many	TGTGCCAGCAGCCTCCCGGGCACCTTGGCCGGGGAGCTGTTTTTT	CASSLPGTLAGELFF
.	TRBV6-1	TRBJ2-2	few	TGTGCCAGCAGTGAAGAGGGGCTGTTTTTT	CASSEEGLFF
.	TRBV20-1	TRBJ1-1	.	TGCAGTGCTCAGACTTACACTGAAGCTTTCTTT	CSAQTYTEAFF
.	TRBV12-3/TRBV12-4	TRBJ1-2	many	TGTGCCATCCGGGCAGCGAGCTATGGCTACACCTTC	CAIRAASYGYTF
TRBD2	TRBV7-9	TRBJ2-2	.	TGTGCCAGCAGCCCCCCCCCGGGACTAGCGGTGAACACCGGGGAGCTGTTTTTT	CASSPPPGLAVNTGELFF
.	TRBV28	TRBJ1-2	many	TGTGCCAGCAGTTCGGACGGACCTTATGGCTACACCTTC	CASSSDGPYGYTF
TRBD1	TRBV24-1	TRBJ2-7	.	TGTGCCACCGCTTCGACAGGGCAAAAATACGAGCAGTACTTC	CATASTGQKYEQYF
.	TRBV10-3	TRBJ1-1	.	TGTGCCGTTAGGGGGAACACTGAAGCTTTCTTT	CAVRGNTEAFF
TRBD2	TRBV19	TRBJ2-1	few	TGTGCCAGTAGTAAGCTCCCTGGGGCGGGAGGTTTCTACAATGAGCAGTTCTTC	CASSKLPGAGGFYNEQFF
TRBD2	TRBV27	TRBJ2-3	many	TGTGCCAGCAGTTTATTTCGGACTAGCGGCACAGATACGCAGTATTTT	CASSLFRTSGTDTQYF
.	TRBV4-2	TRBJ2-7	few	TGTGCCAGCAGCCAAGGGACGATAAGGGGCGAGCAGTACTTC	CASSQGTIRGEQYF
.	TRBV3-1	TRBJ1-3	.	TGTGCCAGCAGCCAAGATATCGGAAACACCATATATTTT	CASSQDIGNTIYF
TRBD2	TRBV20-1	TRBJ2-1	many	TGCAGTGCAGGGGCCCCGTCCGGGACTAGCGGGTTTGAGCAGTTCTTC	CSAGAPSGTSGFEQFF
.	TRBV20-1	TRBJ2-5	few	TGCAGTGCTACGACACTCCAAGAGACCCAGTACTTC	CSATTLQETQYF
.	TRBV28	TRBJ2-7	many	TGTGCCAGCAGCGTCGGAGGTCCCTACTTTTACGAGCAGTACTTC	CASSVGGPYFYEQYF